This record looks at one T cell receptor (beta chain) sequence and its context. Its target antigen remains unknown. Library preparation used 5' RACE. Each TCR library was prepared from around 3,400 ng of total RNA. For each sample, cDNA synthesis was carried out in eight separate reactions using SMARTScribe reverse transcriptase. During cDNA synthesis, template switching introduced unique molecular identifiers that contained a 6-nucleotide sample barcode. TCRalpha and TCRbeta cDNA was amplified by two nested PCRs of 16 and 9 cycles, with bead purification after each PCR. Before amplification, cDNA was treated with uracil DNA-glycosylase and purified using the QIAquick PCR purification kit. The second PCR added Illumina TruSeq-compatible adapters along with sample-specific barcodes. TapeStation and Qubit were used to check library quality and concentration, and roughly 5.5 ng of each library was pooled. Sequencing of the pooled libraries was done on an Illumina HiSeq2500 single-index Rapid Run using custom sequencing primers and 2 x 100 bp reads. In the paper's pipeline: UMI-based consensus assembly with MiGEC version 1.2.6 was used to correct PCR and sequencing errors. MiXCR version 2.1.1 was used for V(D)J alignment, clonotype assembly and CDR3 extraction. Gene usage, clonotype sharing and MAIT/NKT TCR abundance were normalised by analysing the top 1000, 10 000 and 20 000 clonotypes per sample. Diversity was computed as the inverse Simpson index with the vegan R package after downsampling to 27 000 UMIs. Statistical testing used paired Mann-Whitney U tests on the discordant twin pairs and applied Benjamini-Hochberg correction for multiple testing. Each CDR3 protein sequence appears as one entry after TCRdb reprocessed the reads, and no DNA is included. In this record, the V and J calls reflect TCRdb's handling and not the investigators' own analysis. This sample's table carries some 170,000 distinct CDR3 sequences. The leading ten clones occupy roughly 3% of the sample.

This sample stems from a study of monozygotic twins with inflammatory bowel disease (dated by TCRdb to between 2018 and 2020). Concerning the study at large: In total, about 30 monozygotic twin pairs made up the full study: 19 Danish pairs, all IBD-discordant, plus nine German pairs, of which four were IBD-concordant and five were IBD-discordant. The search for disease-associated traits relied mainly on comparing IBD patients with their genetically identical healthy co-twins within discordant pairs. Each individual had, on average, about 151 000 unique TCRalpha sequences and 181 000 unique TCRbeta sequences available for analysis.

On the study overall, not on this receptor specifically: Fewer clonotypes were shared with other individuals by IBD patients than by healthy twins, most markedly in patients showing signs of disease activity. Repertoire similarity did not differ between concordant and discordant twins, possibly due to limited statistical power. Because patients received different immunosuppressive treatments, the repertoires may have picked up extra background noise and variability between individuals. The analysis was unable to tell apart different T cell subtypes. A decrease in TCRbeta repertoire diversity, as measured by inverse Simpson index, was observed in IBD patients compared with their healthy co-twins. No single strong signal or clonotype linked to IBD turned up in the results, so the idea that one exists was not supported.

From each donor, an approximately 2.5 ml peripheral blood sample was drawn into PAXgene tubes and stored at -80 degrees C. Without any T cell sorting, total RNA was extracted from whole blood using the PAXgene blood miRNA kit on an automated QIAcube. Deep TCRalpha and TCRbeta repertoire profiling with unique molecular barcoding was performed on peripheral blood of monozygotic twin pairs concordant or discordant for inflammatory bowel disease. For every twin pair, smoking habits were documented, and each individual was categorised as a current, former or never smoker. Per the germline V gene (reference sequence), LNHDA is the CDR1 and SQIVND is the CDR2. Measured from the cysteine to the phenylalanine, the CDR3 is 14 residues long. No DNA sequence was recorded.

The chain was built from TRBV19 and TRBJ1-5; absent DNA, TCRdb's TRBD1 call cannot be checked. Sequenced material: blood. The TCR originated in a human donor with ulcerative colitis or Crohn's disease, or a healthy co-twin of an affected twin (not recorded which). The CDR3 loop reads CASRQGVGNQPQHF.